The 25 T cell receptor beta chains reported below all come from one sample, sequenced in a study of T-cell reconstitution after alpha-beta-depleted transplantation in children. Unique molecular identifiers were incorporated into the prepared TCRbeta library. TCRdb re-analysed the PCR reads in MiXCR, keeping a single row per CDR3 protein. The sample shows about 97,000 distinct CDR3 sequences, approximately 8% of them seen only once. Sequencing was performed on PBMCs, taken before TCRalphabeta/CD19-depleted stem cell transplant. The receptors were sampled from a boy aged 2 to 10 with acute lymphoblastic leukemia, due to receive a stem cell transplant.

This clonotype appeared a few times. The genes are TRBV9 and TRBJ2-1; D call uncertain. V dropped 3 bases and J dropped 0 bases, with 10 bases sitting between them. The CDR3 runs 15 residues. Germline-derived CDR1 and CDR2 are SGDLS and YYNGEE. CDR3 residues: CASSAGRLSYNEQFF. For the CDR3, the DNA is TGTGCCAGCAGCGCAGGACGCCTCTCCTACAATGAGCAGTTCTTC.

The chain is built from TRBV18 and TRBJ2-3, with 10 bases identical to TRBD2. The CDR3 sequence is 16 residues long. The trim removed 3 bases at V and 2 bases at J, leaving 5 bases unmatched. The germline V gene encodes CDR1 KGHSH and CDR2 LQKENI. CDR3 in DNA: TGTGCCAGCTCACCGGCTAGCGGGGGAACCACAGATACGCAGTATTTT. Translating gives CASSPASGGTTDTQYF.

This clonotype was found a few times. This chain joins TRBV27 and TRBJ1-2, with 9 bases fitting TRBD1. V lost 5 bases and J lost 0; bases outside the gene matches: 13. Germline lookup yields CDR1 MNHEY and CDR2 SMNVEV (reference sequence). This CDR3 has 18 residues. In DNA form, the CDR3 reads TGTGCCAGCAGTACGTCCCGGGACAGGGCGTTCTCTAACTATGGCTACACCTTC. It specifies CASSTSRDRAFSNYGYTF.

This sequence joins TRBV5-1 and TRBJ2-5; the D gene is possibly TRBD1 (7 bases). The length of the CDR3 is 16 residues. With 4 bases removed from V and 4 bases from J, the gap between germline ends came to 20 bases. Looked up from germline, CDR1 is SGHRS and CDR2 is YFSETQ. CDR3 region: CASSAGTATLRETQYF. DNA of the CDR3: TGCGCCAGCAGCGCGGGGACAGCTACCTTGAGAGAGACCCAGTACTTC.

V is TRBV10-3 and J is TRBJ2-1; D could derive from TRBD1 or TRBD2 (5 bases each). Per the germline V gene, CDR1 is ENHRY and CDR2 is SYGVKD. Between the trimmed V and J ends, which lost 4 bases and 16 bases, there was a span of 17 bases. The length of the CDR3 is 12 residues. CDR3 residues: CAISGARDGRFF. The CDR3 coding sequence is TGTGCCATCAGTGGAGCGAGGGACGGGCGCTTCTTC.

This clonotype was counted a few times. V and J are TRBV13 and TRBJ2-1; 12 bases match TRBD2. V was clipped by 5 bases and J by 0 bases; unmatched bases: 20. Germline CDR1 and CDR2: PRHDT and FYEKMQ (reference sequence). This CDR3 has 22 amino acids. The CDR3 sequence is CASSHPAYSGTSGPASYNEQFF. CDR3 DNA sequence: TGTGCCAGCAGCCACCCGGCCTACAGCGGGACTAGCGGGCCGGCCTCCTACAATGAGCAGTTCTTC.

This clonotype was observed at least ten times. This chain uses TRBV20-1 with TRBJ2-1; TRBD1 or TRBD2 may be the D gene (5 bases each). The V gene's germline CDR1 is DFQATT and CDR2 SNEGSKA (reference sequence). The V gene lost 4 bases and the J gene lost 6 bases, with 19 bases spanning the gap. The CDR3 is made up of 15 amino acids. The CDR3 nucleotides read TGCAGTGCTATCCCTAGGGGTAGCGCGCGCAATGAGCAGTTCTTC. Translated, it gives CSAIPRGSARNEQFF.

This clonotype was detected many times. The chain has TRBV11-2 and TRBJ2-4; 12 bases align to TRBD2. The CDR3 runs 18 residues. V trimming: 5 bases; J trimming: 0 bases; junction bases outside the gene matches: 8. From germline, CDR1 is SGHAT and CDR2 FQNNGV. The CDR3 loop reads CASSLRLAGVLAKNIQYF. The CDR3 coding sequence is TGTGCCAGCAGCCTAAGACTAGCGGGGGTCTTAGCCAAAAACATTCAGTACTTC. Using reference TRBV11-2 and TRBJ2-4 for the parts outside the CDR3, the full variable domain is EAGVAQSPRYKIIEKRQSVAFWCNPISGHATLYWYQQILGQGPKLLIQFQNNGVVDDSQLPKDRFSAERLKGVDSTLKIQPAKLEDSAVYLCASSLRLAGVLAKNIQYFGAGTRLSVL.

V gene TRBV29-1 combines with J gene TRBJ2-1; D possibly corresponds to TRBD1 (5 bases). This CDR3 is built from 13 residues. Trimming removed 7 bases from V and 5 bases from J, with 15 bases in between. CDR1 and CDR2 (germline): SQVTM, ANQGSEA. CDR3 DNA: TGCAGCGCCCGCCAGGGTAACCACAATGAGCAGTTCTTC. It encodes CSARQGNHNEQFF.

In nucleotides, the CDR3 is TGCAGTGCTAGAATCGGTGGGCCCAGCTCCTACAATGAGCAGTTCTTC. This codes for CSARIGGPSSYNEQFF. The rearrangement uses TRBV20-1 and TRBJ2-1; D is unclear. V lost 2 bases and J lost 0, with 14 bases in between. CDR1 and CDR2 from the germline V gene are DFQATT and SNEGSKA (reference sequence). The CDR3 is 16 amino acids.

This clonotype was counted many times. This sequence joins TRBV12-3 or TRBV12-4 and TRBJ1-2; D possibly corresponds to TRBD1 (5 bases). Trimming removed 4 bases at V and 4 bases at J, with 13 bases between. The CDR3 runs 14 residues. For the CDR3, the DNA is TGTGCCAGCAGTTCAGGGACCTCTGGCTATGGCTACACCTTC. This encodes CASSSGTSGYGYTF.

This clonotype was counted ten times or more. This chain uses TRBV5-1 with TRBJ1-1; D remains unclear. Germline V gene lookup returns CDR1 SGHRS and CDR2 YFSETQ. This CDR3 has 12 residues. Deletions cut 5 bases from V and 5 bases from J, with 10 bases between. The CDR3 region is CASRVSGTEAFF. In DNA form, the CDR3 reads TGCGCCAGCAGAGTGTCCGGGACTGAAGCTTTCTTT.

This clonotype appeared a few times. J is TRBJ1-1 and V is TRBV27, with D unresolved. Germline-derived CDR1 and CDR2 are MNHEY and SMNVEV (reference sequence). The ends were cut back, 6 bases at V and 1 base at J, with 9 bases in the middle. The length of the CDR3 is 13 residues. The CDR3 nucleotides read TGTGCCAGCAGCCCAACACAGAACACTGAAGCTTTCTTT. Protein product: CASSPTQNTEAFF.

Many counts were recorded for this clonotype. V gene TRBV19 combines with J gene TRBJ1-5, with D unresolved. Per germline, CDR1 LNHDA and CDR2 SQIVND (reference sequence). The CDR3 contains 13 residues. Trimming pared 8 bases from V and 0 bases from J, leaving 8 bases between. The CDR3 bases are TGTGCCAGTGGGTGGTCTAGCAATCAGCCCCAGCATTTT. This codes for CASGWSSNQPQHF.

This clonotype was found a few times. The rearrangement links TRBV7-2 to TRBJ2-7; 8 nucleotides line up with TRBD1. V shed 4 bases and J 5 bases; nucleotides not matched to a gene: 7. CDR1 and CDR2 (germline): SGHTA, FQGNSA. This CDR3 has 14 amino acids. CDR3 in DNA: TGTGCCAGCAGCTACCAGACAGGGGCCCACGAGCAGTACTTC. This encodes CASSYQTGAHEQYF.

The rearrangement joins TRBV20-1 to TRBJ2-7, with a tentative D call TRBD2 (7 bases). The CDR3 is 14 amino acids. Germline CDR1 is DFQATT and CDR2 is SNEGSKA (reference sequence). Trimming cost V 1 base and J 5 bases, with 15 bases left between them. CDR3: CSARGVRGGNEQYF. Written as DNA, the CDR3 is TGCAGTGCTAGAGGGGTGAGGGGGGGTAACGAGCAGTACTTC.

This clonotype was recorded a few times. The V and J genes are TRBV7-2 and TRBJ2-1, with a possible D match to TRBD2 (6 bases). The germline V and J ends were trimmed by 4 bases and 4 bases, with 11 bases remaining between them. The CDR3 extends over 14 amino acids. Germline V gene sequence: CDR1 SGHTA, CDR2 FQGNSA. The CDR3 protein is CASSSVAVYNEQFF. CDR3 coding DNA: TGTGCCAGCAGCTCCGTAGCGGTATACAATGAGCAGTTCTTC.

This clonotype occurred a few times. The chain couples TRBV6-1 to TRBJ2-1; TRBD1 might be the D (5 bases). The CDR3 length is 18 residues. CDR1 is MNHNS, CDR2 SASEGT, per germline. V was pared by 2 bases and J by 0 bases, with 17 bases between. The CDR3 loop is CASSEWGPRESSYNEQFF. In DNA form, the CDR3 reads TGTGCCAGCAGTGAATGGGGCCCCAGGGAAAGCTCCTACAATGAGCAGTTCTTC.

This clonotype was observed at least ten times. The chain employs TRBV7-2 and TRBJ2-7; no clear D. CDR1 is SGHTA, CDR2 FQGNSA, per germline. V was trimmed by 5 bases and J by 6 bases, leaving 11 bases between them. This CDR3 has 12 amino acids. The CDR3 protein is CASSLLYPEQYF. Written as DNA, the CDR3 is TGTGCCAGCAGCCTGCTGTACCCCGAGCAGTACTTC.

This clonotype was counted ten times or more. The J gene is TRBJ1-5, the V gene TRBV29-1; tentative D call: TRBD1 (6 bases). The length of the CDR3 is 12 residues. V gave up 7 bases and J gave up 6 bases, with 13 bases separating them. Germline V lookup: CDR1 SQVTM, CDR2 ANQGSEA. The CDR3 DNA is TGCAGCGCGGGGGGGCAGGGTCAGCCCCAGCATTTT. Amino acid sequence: CSAGGQGQPQHF.

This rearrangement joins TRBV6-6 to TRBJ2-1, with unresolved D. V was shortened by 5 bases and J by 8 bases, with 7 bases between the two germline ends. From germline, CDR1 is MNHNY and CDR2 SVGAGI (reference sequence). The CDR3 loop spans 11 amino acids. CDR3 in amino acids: CASSQRDEQFF. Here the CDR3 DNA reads TGTGCCAGCAGTCAAAGGGATGAGCAGTTCTTC.

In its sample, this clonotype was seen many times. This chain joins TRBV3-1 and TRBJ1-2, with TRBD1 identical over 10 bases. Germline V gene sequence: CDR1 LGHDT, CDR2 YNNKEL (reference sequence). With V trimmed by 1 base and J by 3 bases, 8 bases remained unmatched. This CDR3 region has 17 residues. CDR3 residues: CASSQAPIGQGDYGYTF. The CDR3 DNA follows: TGTGCCAGCAGCCAAGCGCCTATTGGACAGGGGGACTATGGCTACACCTTC. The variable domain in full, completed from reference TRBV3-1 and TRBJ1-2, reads DTAVSQTPKYLVTQMGNDKSIKCEQNLGHDTMYWYKQDSKKFLKIMFSYNNKELIINETVPNRFSPKSPDKAHLNLHINSLELGDSAVYFCASSQAPIGQGDYGYTFGSGTRLTVV.

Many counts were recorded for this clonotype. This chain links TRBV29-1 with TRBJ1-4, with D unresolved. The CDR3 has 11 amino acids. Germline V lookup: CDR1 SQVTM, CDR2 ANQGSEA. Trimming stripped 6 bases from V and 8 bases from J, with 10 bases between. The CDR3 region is CSVRFGEKLFF. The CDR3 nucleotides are TGCAGCGTCCGATTCGGGGAAAAACTGTTTTTT.

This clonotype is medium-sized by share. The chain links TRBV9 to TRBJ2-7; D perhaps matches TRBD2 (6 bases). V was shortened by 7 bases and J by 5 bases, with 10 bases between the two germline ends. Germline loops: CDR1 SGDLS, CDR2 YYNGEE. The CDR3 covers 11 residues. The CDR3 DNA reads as TGTGCCAGCGGGACTCTCCACGAGCAGTACTTC. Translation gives CASGTLHEQYF.

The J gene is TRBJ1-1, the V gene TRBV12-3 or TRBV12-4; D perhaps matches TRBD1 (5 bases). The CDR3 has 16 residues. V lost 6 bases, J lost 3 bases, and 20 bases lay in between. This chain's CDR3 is CASRPASGVMDTEAFF. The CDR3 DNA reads TGTGCCAGCAGGCCCGCCTCGGGGGTAATGGACACTGAAGCTTTCTTT.